These T cell receptor beta chains were read from a single sample in a study of T cell responses to AZD1222 COVID-19 vaccine. The assay was immunoSEQ multiplex PCR, and TCRdb's table has in-frame clones only and misses some. Seen here are approximately 35,000 clones, 75% to 90% observed once, and the top ten hold around 6.5%. Source: peripheral blood, taken on day 0 of AZD1222 vaccination. All receptors derive from an adult in good health. Each CDR3 is given without its conserved first and last residue. A D gene is named only where the DNA matches it firmly.

v_call	j_call	d_call	cdr3_aa
TRBV28	TRBJ2-6	NA	ASSTGGTHFSGANVLT
TRBV3-1/TRBV3-2	TRBJ1-1	NA	ASSQDRMNTEAF
TRBV15	TRBJ2-2	TRBD2	ATSSGTRNTGELF
TRBV10-2	TRBJ2-7	TRBD2	ASSEPSGSYEQY
TRBV6-1	TRBJ1-2	NA	ASSESGSLYGYT
TRBV19	TRBJ1-2	NA	ASHLRFPYGYT
TRBV7-2	TRBJ2-2	TRBD1	ASSPGGTGELF
TRBV28	TRBJ2-1	NA	ASSLIPFNEQF
TRBV28	TRBJ2-1	NA	ASRVATYNEQF
TRBV30	TRBJ2-5	NA	AWIKGEETQY
TRBV9	TRBJ1-2	NA	ASSAPGSYGYT
TRBV9	TRBJ1-3	NA	ASSETTAGNTIY
TRBV19	TRBJ1-5	TRBD1	ASTTGAGSNQPQH
TRBV11-2	TRBJ2-3	NA	ASSSTGGAAYTQY
TRBV9	TRBJ1-1	NA	ASSSGGGSEAF
TRBV7-2	TRBJ2-7	TRBD1	ASSSTGVGPYEQY
TRBV9	TRBJ1-3	NA	ASSVIPDSPLNTIY
TRBV28	TRBJ1-4	NA	ASSIGGLNEKLF
TRBV19	TRBJ2-7	TRBD2	ASSITHAGLAGNEQY
TRBV19	TRBJ1-2	TRBD1	ASSRTGTGYGYT
TRBV23-1	TRBJ1-2	NA	ASSPTTTSWDGYT
TRBV2	TRBJ2-5	NA	ASSRETQY
TRBV18	TRBJ2-7	TRBD2	ASSPPRGEGYEQY
TRBV7-6	TRBJ2-6	NA	ASSFNPPGAGANVLT
TRBV2	TRBJ2-5	TRBD1	ASTSTTGVTETQY
TRBV11-2	TRBJ2-7	TRBD2	ASSPSGAPYEQY
TRBV5-1	TRBJ2-5	NA	ASSLGSGTGTQY
TRBV2	TRBJ2-3	NA	ASSLSSGSYTQY
TRBV29-1	TRBJ1-2	NA	SVEKGQNYGYT
TRBV7-2	TRBJ1-1	NA	ASSLVVSLNTEAF
TRBV5-1	TRBJ1-4	NA	ASSPGSTATNEKLF
TRBV5-1	TRBJ2-1	TRBD2	ASSPLAGAYNEQF
TRBV5-6	TRBJ2-5	NA	ASSFLSGAGLIQETQY
TRBV27	TRBJ1-1	NA	ASSLPSSTEAF
TRBV6-2/TRBV6-3	TRBJ1-1	NA	ASSYNIGVGAPEAF
TRBV27	TRBJ1-6	TRBD1	ASRRTGLNSPLH